Presented here are 3 T cell receptor beta chains from one specimen sequenced in a study of shared clonotypes between healthy human individuals. CD45RO-negative, CCR7-selected cells formed the naive CD8 fraction, which excluded terminally differentiated effector memory CD45RA+ cells. The method was immunoSEQ multiplex PCR; TCRdb's version includes in-frame clones alone and lacks a portion of them. The data show around 1,900,000 clones, roughly 95% seen once. The source material was naive CD8+ T cells from PBMCs. The receptors come from a young man in good health. Some clones in this sample may be carry-over from other donors' samples.

This clone was picked up a small number of times. The sample holds other DNA sequences that translate to the same CDR3. V is TRBV27 and J is TRBJ2-2, with unresolved D. This CDR3 has 12 amino acids. V was clipped by 5 bases and J by 3 bases, with 4 bases between them. Germline lookup yields CDR1 MNHEY and CDR2 SMNVEV (reference sequence). In DNA form, the CDR3 reads TGTGCCAGCAGTGTCGACACCGGGGAGCTGTTTTTT. Translating gives CASSVDTGELFF.

This chain joins TRBV11-1 and TRBJ1-2; the match to TRBD1 covers 8 bases. V dropped 2 bases and J dropped 4; count of bases not matched to a gene: 9. The CDR3 covers 16 residues. CDR1 SGHAT and CDR2 FQDESV come from the germline V gene (reference sequence). Written as DNA, the CDR3 is TGTGCCAGCAGCTTACGACAGGGGCATGAAGCCTATGGCTACACCTTC. Protein sequence: CASSLRQGHEAYGYTF.

Of note for this clone: This specimen includes other DNA sequences encoding the same CDR3. The CDR3 DNA is TGTGCCAGCAGCCAAGATTTGGGACTATCTTACAATGAGCAGTTCTTC. Translation: CASSQDLGLSYNEQFF. The chain combines TRBV14 with TRBJ2-1; 7 bases align to TRBD2. Trimming cost V 0 bases and J 4 bases; bases outside gene matches: 6. This CDR3 comprises 16 residues. Looked up from germline, CDR1 is SGHDN and CDR2 is FVKESK.